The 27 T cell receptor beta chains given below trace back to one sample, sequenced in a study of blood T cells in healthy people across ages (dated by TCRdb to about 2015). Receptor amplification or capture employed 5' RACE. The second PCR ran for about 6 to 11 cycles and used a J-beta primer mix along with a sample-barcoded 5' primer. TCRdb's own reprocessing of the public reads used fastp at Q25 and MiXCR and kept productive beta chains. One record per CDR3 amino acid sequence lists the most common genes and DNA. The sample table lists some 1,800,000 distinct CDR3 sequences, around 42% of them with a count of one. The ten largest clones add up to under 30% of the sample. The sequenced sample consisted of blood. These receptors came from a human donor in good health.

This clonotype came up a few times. CDR3 residues: CASSPLSSQPNSPLHF. The CDR3 DNA reads TGTGCCAGCAGCCCGCTTTCCTCACAGCCGAATTCACCCCTCCACTTT. The chain has TRBV9 and TRBJ1-6; D uncertain. Trimming cost V 4 bases and J 7 bases, with 18 bases left between them. CDR1 and CDR2 from the germline V gene are SGDLS and YYNGEE. This CDR3 comprises 16 residues.

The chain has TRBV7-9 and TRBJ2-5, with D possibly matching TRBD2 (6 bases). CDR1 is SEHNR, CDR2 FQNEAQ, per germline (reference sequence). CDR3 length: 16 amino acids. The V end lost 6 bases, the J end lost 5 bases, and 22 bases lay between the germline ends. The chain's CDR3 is CASSRLGSHRGETQYF. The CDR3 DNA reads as TGTGCCAGCAGTCGTCTAGGGTCCCACCGGGGGGAGACCCAGTACTTC.

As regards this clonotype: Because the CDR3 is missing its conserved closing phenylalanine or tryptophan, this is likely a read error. The CDR3 bases are TGTGCCATCAGTGAGTCGGCGGCTAGGATGACTGAAGCTTTCTGT. Amino acids: CAISESAARMTEAFC. This rearrangement joins TRBV10-3 to TRBJ1-1; D unclear. CDR3 size: 15 residues. The germline V gene has CDR1 ENHRY and CDR2 SYGVKD. The ends were cut back, 0 bases at V and 5 bases at J, with 13 bases in the middle.

The CDR3 is CASSPGRASEGQYF. The CDR3 nucleotides are TGTGCCAGCAGCCCCGGGAGGGCTTCGGAGGGGCAGTACTTC. J is TRBJ2-5 and V is TRBV7-2, with 8 bases identical to TRBD2. The CDR3 has 14 amino acids. The V gene end was trimmed by 5 bases and the J gene end by 11 bases; junction bases not matched to a gene: 13. The germline V gene has CDR1 SGHTA and CDR2 FQGNSA.

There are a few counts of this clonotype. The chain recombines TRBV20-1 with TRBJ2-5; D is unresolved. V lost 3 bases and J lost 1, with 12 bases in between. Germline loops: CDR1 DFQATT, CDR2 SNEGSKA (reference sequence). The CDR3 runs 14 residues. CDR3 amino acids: CSASSWAAQETQYF. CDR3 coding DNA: TGCAGTGCTAGTAGTTGGGCAGCCCAAGAGACCCAGTACTTC.

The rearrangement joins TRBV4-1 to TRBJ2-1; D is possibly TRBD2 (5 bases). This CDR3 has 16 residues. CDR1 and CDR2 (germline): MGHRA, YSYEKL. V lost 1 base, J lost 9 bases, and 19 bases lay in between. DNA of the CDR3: TGCGCCAGCAGCCAAGGAGTGGGCACAATGAGCGGTGAGCAGTTCTTC. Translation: CASSQGVGTMSGEQFF.

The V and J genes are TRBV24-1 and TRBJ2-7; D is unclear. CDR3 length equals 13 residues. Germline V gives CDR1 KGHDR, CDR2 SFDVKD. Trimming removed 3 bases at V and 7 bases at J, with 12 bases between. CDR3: CATSDPDALEQYF. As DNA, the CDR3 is TGTGCCACCAGTGATCCAGATGCCTTGGAGCAGTACTTC.

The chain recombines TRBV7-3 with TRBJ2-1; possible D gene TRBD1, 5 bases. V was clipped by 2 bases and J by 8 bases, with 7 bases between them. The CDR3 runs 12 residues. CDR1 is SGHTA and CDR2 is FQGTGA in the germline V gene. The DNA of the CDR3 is TGTGCCAGCAGCTTAGGGGCAGATGAGCAGTTCTTC. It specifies CASSLGADEQFF.

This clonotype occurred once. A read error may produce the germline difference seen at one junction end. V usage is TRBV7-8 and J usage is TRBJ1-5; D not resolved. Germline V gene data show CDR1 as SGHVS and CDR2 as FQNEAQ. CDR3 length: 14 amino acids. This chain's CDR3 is CASSFRGPLQSQHF. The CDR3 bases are TGTGCCAGCAGCTTCCGTGGTCCGCTTCAGTCCCAGCATTTT.

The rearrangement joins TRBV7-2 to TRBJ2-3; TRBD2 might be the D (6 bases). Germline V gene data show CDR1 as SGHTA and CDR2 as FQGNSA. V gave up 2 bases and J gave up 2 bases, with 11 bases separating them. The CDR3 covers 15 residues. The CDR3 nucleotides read TGTGCCAGCAGCTTACATAGCGGCCACACAGATACGCAGTATTTT. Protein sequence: CASSLHSGHTDTQYF.

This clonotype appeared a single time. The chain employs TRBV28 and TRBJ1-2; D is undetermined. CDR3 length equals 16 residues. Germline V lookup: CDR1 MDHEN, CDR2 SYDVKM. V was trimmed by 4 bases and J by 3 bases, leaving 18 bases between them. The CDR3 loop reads CASSSIVTNTDYGYTF. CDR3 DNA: TGTGCCAGCAGTTCGATTGTGACAAACACCGACTATGGCTACACCTTC.

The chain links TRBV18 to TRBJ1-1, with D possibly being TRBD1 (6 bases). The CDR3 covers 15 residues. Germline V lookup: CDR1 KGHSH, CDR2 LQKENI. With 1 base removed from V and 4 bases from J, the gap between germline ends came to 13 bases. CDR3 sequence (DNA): TGTGCCAGCTCACCACGGGCAGGGGAGGGCACTGAAGCTTTCTTT. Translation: CASSPRAGEGTEAFF.

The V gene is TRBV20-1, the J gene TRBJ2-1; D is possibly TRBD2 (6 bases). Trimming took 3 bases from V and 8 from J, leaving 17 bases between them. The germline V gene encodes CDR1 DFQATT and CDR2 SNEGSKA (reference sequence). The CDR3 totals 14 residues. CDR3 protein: CSASRRDFGDEQFF. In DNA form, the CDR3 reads TGCAGTGCTAGTCGAAGGGACTTTGGCGATGAGCAGTTCTTC.

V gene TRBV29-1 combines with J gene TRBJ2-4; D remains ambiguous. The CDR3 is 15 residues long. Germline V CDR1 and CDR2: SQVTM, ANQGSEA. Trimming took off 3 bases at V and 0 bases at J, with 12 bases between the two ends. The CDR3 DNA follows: TGCAGCGTTGAGAACAGCGTTTTAGCCAAAAACATTCAGTACTTC. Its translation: CSVENSVLAKNIQYF.

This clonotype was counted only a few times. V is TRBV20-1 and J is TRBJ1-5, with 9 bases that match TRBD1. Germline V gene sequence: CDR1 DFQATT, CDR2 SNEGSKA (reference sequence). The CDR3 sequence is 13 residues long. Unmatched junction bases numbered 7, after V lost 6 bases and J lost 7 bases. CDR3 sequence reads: CSARDRESQPQHF. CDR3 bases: TGCAGTGCCAGGGACAGGGAAAGCCAGCCCCAGCATTTT.

This CDR3 is CASSLTPWAGGYTF. CDR3 sequence (DNA): TGCGCCAGCAGCCTGACACCCTGGGCGGGCGGCTACACCTTC. This chain links TRBV5-1 with TRBJ1-2; D is unresolved. Germline CDR1 SGHRS, CDR2 YFSETQ. Deletions cut 4 bases from V and 8 bases from J, with 18 bases between. CDR3 length: 14 amino acids.

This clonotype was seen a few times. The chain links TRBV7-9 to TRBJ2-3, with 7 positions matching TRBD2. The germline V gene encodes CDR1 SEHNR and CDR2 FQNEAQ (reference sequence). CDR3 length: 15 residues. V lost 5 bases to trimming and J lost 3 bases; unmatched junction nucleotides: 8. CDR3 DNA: TGTGCCAGCAGCCCCAGGCGAGCGGGGACAGATACGCAGTATTTT. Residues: CASSPRRAGTDTQYF. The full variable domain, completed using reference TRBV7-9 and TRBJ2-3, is DTGVSQNPRHKITKRGQNVTFRCDPISEHNRLYWYRQTLGQGPEFLTYFQNEAQLEKSRLLSDRFSAERPKGSFSTLEIQRTEQGDSAMYLCASSPRRAGTDTQYFGPGTRLTVL.

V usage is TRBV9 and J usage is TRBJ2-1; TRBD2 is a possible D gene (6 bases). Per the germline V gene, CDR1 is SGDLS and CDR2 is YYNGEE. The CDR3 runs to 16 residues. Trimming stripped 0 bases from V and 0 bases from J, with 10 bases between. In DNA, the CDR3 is TGTGCCAGCAGCGTAGAGGCTAGCGCCTCCTACAATGAGCAGTTCTTC. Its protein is CASSVEASASYNEQFF.

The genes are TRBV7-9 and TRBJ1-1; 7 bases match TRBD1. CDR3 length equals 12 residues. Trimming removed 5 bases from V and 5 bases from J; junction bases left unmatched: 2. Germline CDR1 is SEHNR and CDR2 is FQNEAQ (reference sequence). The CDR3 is CASSEQGTEAFF. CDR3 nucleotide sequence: TGTGCCAGCAGCGAACAGGGGACTGAAGCTTTCTTT.

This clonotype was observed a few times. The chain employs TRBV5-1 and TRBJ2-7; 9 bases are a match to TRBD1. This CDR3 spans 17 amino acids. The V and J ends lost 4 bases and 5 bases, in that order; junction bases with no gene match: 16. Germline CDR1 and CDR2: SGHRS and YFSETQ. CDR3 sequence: CASSLLPGTGRGNEQYF. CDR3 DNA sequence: TGCGCCAGCAGCCTCCTCCCCGGGACAGGGAGGGGAAACGAGCAGTACTTC.

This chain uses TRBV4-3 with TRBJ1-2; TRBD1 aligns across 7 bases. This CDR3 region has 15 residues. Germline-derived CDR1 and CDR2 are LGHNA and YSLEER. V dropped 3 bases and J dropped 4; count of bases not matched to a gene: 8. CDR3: CASSQHRQGGYGYTF. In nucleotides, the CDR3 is TGCGCCAGCAGCCAGCACAGACAGGGAGGCTATGGCTACACCTTC.

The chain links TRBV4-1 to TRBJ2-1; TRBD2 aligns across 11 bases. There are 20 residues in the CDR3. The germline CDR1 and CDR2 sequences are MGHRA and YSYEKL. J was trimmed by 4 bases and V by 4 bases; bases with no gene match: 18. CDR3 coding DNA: TGCGCCAGCAGCCGCTCCCCGGGGATTAGCGGGGGGGCCTCTTACAATGAGCAGTTCTTC. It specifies CASSRSPGISGGASYNEQFF.

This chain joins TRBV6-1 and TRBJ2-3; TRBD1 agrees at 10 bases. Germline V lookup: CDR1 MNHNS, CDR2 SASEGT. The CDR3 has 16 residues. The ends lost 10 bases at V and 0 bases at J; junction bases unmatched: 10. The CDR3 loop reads CANKDRDRGSTDTQYF. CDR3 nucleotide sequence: TGTGCCAACAAGGACCGGGACAGGGGAAGCACAGATACGCAGTATTTT.

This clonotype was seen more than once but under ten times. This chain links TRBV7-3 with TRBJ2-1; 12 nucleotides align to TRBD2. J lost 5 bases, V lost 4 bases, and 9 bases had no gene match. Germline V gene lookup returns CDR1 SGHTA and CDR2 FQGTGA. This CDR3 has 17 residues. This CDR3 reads CASSSPSGGAIDNEQFF. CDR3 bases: TGTGCCAGCAGCTCTCCTAGCGGGGGGGCCATAGACAATGAGCAGTTCTTC.

This CDR3 reads CSASDRAGTEAFF. CDR3 in DNA: TGCAGCGCCTCGGACAGGGCAGGTACTGAAGCTTTCTTT. The rearrangement uses TRBV29-1 and TRBJ1-1, with 8 positions matching TRBD1. Germline CDR1 and CDR2: SQVTM and ANQGSEA. Germline trimming cut 7 bases from V and 5 bases from J; bases unmatched to any gene: 9. The CDR3 length is 13 residues. The full variable domain, completed using reference TRBV29-1 and TRBJ1-1, is SAVISQKPSRDICQRGTSLTIQCQVDSQVTMMFWYRQQPGQSLTLIATANQGSEATYESGFVIDKFPISRPNLTFSTLTVSNMSPEDSSIYLCSASDRAGTEAFFGQGTRLTVV.

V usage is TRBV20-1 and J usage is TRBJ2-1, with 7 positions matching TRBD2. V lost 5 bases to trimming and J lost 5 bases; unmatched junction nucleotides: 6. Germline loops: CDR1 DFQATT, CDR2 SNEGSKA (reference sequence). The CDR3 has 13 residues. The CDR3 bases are TGCAGTGCTGGGGGGGGGACGAACAATGAGCAGTTCTTC. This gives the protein CSAGGGTNNEQFF.

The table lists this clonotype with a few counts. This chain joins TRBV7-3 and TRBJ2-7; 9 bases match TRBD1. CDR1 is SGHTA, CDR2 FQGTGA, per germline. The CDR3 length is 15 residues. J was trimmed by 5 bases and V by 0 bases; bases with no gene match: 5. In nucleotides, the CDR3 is TGTGCCAGCAGCTTAACGGGACAGGGTACCAACGAGCAGTACTTC. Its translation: CASSLTGQGTNEQYF.